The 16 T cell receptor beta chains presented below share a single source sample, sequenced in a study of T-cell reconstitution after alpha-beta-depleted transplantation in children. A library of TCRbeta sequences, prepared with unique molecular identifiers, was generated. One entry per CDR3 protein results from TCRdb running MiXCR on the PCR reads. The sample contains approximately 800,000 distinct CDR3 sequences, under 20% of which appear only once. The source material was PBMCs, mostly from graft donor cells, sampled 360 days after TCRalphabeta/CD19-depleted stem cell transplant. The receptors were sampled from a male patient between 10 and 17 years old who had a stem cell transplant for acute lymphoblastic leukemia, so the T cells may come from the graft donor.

CDR3 DNA sequence: TGTGCCAGCAGCAGGAGCGGGATTCCCTACAATGAGCAGTTCTTC. This sequence encodes CASSRSGIPYNEQFF. The chain is built from TRBV7-9 and TRBJ2-1; 7 nucleotides align to TRBD2. Unmatched junction bases numbered 6, after V lost 5 bases and J lost 2 bases. The CDR3 is made up of 15 amino acids. The V gene's germline CDR1 is SEHNR and CDR2 FQNEAQ (reference sequence). Full variable domain (rest looked up from reference TRBV7-9 and TRBJ2-1): DTGVSQNPRHKITKRGQNVTFRCDPISEHNRLYWYRQTLGQGPEFLTYFQNEAQLEKSRLLSDRFSAERPKGSFSTLEIQRTEQGDSAMYLCASSRSGIPYNEQFFGPGTRLTVL.

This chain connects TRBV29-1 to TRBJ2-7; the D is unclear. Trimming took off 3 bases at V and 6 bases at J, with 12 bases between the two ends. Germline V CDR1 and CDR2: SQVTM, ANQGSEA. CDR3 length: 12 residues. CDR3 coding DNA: TGCAGCGTTGACATACTCTCCGGCGAGCAGTACTTC. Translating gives CSVDILSGEQYF.

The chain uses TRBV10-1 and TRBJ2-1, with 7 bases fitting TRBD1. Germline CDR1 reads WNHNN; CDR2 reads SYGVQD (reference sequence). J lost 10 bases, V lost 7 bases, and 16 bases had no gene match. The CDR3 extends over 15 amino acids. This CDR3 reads CASTDSDRDVGEQFF. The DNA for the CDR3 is TGCGCCAGCACCGACTCCGACAGGGACGTCGGGGAGCAGTTCTTC.

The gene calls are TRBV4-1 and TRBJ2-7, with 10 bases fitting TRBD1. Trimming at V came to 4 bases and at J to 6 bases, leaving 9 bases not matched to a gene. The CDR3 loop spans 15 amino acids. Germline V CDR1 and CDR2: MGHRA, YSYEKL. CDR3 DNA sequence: TGCGCCAGCAGCCGGACAGGGGGAGCTTTGGCCGAGCAGTACTTC. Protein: CASSRTGGALAEQYF.

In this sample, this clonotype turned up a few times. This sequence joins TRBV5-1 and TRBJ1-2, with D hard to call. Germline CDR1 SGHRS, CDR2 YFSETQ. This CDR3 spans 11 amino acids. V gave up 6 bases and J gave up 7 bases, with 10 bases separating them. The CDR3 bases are TGCGCCAGCACCCCATTCTCTGGCTACACCTTC. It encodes CASTPFSGYTF.

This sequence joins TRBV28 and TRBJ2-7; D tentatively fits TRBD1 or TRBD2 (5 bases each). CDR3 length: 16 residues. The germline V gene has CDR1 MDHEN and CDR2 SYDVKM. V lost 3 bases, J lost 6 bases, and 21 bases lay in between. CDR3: CASSFPPWDRSPEQYF. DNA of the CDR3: TGTGCCAGCAGTTTCCCGCCCTGGGACCGTTCTCCCGAGCAGTACTTC.

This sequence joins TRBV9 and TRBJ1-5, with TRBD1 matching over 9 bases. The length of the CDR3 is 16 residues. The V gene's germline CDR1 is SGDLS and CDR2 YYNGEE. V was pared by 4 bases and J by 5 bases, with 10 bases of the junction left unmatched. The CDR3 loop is CASSRSGTGFDQPQHF. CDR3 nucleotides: TGTGCCAGCAGCAGATCCGGGACAGGGTTCGATCAGCCCCAGCATTTT.

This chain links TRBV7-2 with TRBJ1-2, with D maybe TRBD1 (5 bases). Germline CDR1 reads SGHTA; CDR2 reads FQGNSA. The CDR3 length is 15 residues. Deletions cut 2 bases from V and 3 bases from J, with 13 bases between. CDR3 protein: CASSLWGASDYGYTF. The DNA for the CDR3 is TGTGCCAGCAGCTTATGGGGCGCCTCAGACTATGGCTACACCTTC.

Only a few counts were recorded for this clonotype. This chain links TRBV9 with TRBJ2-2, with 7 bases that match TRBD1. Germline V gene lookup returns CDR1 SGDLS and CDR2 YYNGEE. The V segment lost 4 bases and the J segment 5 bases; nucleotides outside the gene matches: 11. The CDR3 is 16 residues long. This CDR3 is CASSSPSTGWTGELFF. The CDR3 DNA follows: TGTGCCAGCAGCTCCCCCTCGACAGGGTGGACCGGGGAGCTGTTTTTT.

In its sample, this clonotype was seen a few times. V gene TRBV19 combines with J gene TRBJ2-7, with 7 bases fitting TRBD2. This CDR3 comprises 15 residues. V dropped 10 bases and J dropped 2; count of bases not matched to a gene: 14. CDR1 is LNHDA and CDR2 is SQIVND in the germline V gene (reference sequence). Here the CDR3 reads CATAKGLGLAYEQYF. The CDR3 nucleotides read TGTGCCACCGCTAAAGGACTAGGTCTAGCCTACGAGCAGTACTTC.

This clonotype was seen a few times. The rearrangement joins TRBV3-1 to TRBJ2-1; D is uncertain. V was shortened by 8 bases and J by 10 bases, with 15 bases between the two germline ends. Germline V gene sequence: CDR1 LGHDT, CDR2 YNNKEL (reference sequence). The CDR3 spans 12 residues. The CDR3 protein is CASFSASREQFF. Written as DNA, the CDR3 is TGTGCCAGCTTCTCGGCCAGCAGGGAGCAGTTCTTC.

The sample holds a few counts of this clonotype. The CDR3 nucleotides are TGCAGCGTTGCTAAGCGGGAACCGTGGGAGGGGCAGTATTTT. This translates into CSVAKREPWEGQYF. The gene calls are TRBV29-1 and TRBJ2-3; 7 bases are shared with TRBD2. Germline V gene data show CDR1 as SQVTM and CDR2 as ANQGSEA. This CDR3 contains 14 residues. The V and J ends lost 4 bases and 11 bases, in that order; junction bases with no gene match: 15.

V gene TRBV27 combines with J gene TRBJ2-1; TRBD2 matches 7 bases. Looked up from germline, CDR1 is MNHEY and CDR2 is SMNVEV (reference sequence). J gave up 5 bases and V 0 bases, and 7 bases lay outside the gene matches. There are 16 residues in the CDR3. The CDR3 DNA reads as TGTGCCAGCAGTTTATCCTCCGGACTAGGGGACAATGAGCAGTTCTTC. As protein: CASSLSSGLGDNEQFF.

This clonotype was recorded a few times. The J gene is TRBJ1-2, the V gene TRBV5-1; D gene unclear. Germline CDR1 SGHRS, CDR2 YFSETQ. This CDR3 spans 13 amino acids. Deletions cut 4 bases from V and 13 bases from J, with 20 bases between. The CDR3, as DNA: TGCGCCAGCAGCCCCATCAGTGGCGATTCTCCCACCTTC. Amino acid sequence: CASSPISGDSPTF.

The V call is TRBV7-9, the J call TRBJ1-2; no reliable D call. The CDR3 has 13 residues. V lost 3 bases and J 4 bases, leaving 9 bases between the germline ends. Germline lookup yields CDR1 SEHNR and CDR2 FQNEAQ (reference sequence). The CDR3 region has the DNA TGTGCCAGCAGCTTTTTAGAGGGCTATGGCTACACCTTC. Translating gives CASSFLEGYGYTF.

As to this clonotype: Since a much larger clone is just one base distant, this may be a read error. This chain's CDR3 is CVSSLATSGGLETQYF. CDR3 nucleotide sequence: TGCGTCAGCAGCTTGGCGACTAGCGGAGGGCTGGAGACCCAGTACTTC. The chain combines TRBV5-1 with TRBJ2-5; 9 bases agree with TRBD2. Looked up from germline, CDR1 is SGHRS and CDR2 is YFSETQ. The CDR3 consists of 16 residues.